This T cell receptor beta chain was sequenced for a study of CD8 T cells in Susac syndrome (dated by TCRdb to 2018 to 2020). Broadly, across the study: Among the Susac syndrome patients who were sequenced, clinically active disease was present in over 5 and clinical remission was observed in roughly eight. At the time of blood withdrawal, Susac syndrome patients were either therapy-naive, taking corticosteroids (with some also receiving IVIg), or on IVIg alone. The study used repertoire sequencing to test whether antigen drove CD8+ T cell activation and differentiation in Susac syndrome.

Results the study describes overall, beyond this receptor: The number of individuals in the TCR sequencing and HLA analysis was acknowledged as relatively small. In patients with Susac syndrome, the CD4+ T cell repertoire showed no detectable clonal expansion.

Peripheral blood CD8+ and CD4+ T cells from healthy donors, Susac syndrome patients and multiple sclerosis patients were profiled using high-throughput TCR beta sequencing. The Susac syndrome patients fulfilled recently defined diagnostic criteria for either definite or probable disease. Bulk CD8+ and CD4+ T cells were purified magnetically by negative isolation, whereas CD8+ TEMRA cells were enriched by FACS. Blood was drawn into EDTA tubes, processed within 24 hours, and PBMCs were isolated by density gradient centrifugation. PBMCs intended for TCR sequencing were frozen in liquid nitrogen and were later thawed in a 37 degrees C water bath. A purity of at least 90% was achieved for sorted or isolated CD4+, CD8+ and CD8+ TEMRA cells. CDR1 and CDR2 (SEHNR, FQNEAQ) derive from the germline V gene (reference sequence). The CDR3 covers 17 residues, taking in both the cysteine and the phenylalanine. This entry keeps only the CDR3 DNA: 51 bases, framed from base 1. The V end gives up 8 bases and the J end 3 bases, leaving 15 bases in the junction not matched to a gene.

RNA was extracted with the RNeasy kit and 0.5 to 1 ug was reverse transcribed using random hexamers. The immunoSEQ multiplex PCR assay, which covers 54 Vbeta and 13 Jbeta segments, was used to amplify TCR beta CDR3 regions. To correct PCR amplification bias, a synthetic template baseline was used for both primer optimization and computational correction. As for the authors' bioinformatics: Reads were annotated to V, D and J genes according to IMGT and were analyzed with immunoSEQ Analyzer, with only productive sequences retained. To calculate clonality, Shannon entropy was normalized by log2 of the number of productive unique sequences and then subtracted from one. For each patient and control, public and private clones were evaluated among the 100 most prevalent clones. A clone was defined as Susac-specific if it was absent from the healthy and MS cohorts, from roughly 980 published viral clones and from other ImmuneACCESS disease sequences. TCRdb trimmed public reads at Q25 via fastp, called clones via MiXCR and kept in-frame beta chains. Here each entry gathers all rows of one CDR3 protein and keeps the most common genes and DNA. TCRdb assigned the V and J calls; the authors' analysis was not used. The sample table holds more than 85,000 distinct CDR3 sequences, of which around 94% were seen once. The ten largest clones represent about 0.28% of the sample.

On this clonotype itself: This clone's antigen is unknown. No base qualities exist here, and no much larger clone lies one base off it.

The sequence came from a human donor with Susac syndrome. This receptor chain uses TRBV7-9 and TRBJ1-1, and TRBD1 aligns with 10 junction nucleotides. The sequenced sample was CD4+ T cells from PBMCs. The nucleotide sequence is TGTGCCAGCGGGGGGGACAGGGGTGAGGGTTGGGACACTGAAGCTTTCTTT. Protein translation: CASGGDRGEGWDTEAFF.